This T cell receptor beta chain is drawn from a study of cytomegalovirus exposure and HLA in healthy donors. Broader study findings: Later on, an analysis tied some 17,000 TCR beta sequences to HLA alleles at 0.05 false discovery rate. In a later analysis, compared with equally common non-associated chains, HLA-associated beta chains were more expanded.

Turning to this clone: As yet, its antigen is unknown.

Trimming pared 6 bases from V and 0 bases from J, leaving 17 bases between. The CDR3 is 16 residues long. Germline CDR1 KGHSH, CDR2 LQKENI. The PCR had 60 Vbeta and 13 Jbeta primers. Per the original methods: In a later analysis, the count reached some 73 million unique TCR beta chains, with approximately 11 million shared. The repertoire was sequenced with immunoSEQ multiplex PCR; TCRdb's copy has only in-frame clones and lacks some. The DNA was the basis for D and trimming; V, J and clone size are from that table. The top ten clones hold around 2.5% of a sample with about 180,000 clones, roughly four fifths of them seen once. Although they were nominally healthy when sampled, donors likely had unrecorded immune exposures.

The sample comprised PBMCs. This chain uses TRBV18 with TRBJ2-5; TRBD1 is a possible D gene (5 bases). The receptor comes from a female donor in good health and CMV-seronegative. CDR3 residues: CASSQRGSPNQETQYF. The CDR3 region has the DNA TGTGCCAGCTCCCAAAGGGGATCACCGAACCAAGAGACCCAGTACTTC.